What follows are 7 T cell receptor beta chains derived from one specimen sequenced in a study of T cells in women clearing cervical HPV infection. TCRdb keeps only in-frame clones here, not all; method: immunoSEQ multiplex PCR. The sample includes about 46,000 clones. Source material: blood buffy coat. Every receptor here comes from a woman aged 18-69 years with a cervical HPV16 infection that either progressed to CIN3+ or cleared (not recorded which).

In the case of this clone: The read halts 3 residues ahead of the CDR3 end, with the missing end drawn from the germline J gene. The V gene is TRBV20-1, the J gene TRBJ2-2, with TRBD2 identical over 14 bases. Trimming at V came to 6 bases and at J to 1 base, leaving 13 bases not matched to a gene. CDR1 DFQATT and CDR2 SNEGSKA come from the germline V gene (reference sequence). The CDR3 contains 19 residues. CDR3 loop: CSAAAQGLAGARNTGELFF. The CDR3 DNA, read in part, is TGCAGTGCCGCCGCTCAGGGACTAGCGGGAGCGAGGAACACCGGGGAG.

Concerning this clone: The read is 3 residues too short to cover the CDR3 end, so that end is filled in from the germline J gene. This chain joins TRBV28 and TRBJ2-4; the match to TRBD1 covers 7 bases. The CDR3 loop spans 11 amino acids. Germline assignment: CDR1 MDHEN and CDR2 SYDVKM. This chain's CDR3 is CASRLQGIQYF. The CDR3 DNA, read in part, is TGTGCCAGCAGACTACAGGGGATT. The full variable domain, completed using reference TRBV28 and TRBJ2-4, is DVKVTQSSRYLVKRTGEKVFLECVQDMDHENMFWYRQDPGLGLRLIYFSYDVKMKEKGDIPEGYSVSREKKERFSLILESASTNQTSMYLCASRLQGIQYFGAGTRLSVL.

Concerning this clone: Read sequence stops 3 residues before the CDR3 end, and the germline J gene provides the missing end. V is TRBV7-9 and J is TRBJ2-3; D unclear. The V gene's germline CDR1 is SEHNR and CDR2 FQNEAQ (reference sequence). The CDR3 runs to 14 residues. Trimming removed 1 base from V and 5 bases from J, with 10 bases in between. The CDR3 bases that were read are TGTGCCAGCAGCTTAGGCTCTTCAGTAGATACG. Translation gives CASSLGSSVDT. The entire CDR3 sequence reads CASSLGSSVDTQYF.

CDR3 DNA, as far as it was read: TGTGCCAGCAGCCTTGATTGGGCGACTGGAAACACC. It specifies CASSLDWATGNT. The whole CDR3 sequence reads CASSLDWATGNTIYF. This chain joins TRBV5-6 and TRBJ1-3; no firm D call. The CDR3 end falls 3 residues outside the read, so it is completed with the germline J gene. V was pared by 4 bases and J by 2 bases, with 13 bases between. Germline lookup yields CDR1 SGHDT and CDR2 YYEEEE. The CDR3 has 15 residues.

A note on this clone: The read finishes 3 residues shy of the CDR3 end, and the germline J gene is used to complete it. V is TRBV29-1 and J is TRBJ2-2; tentative D call: TRBD1 (5 bases). V was clipped by 7 bases and J by 7 bases, with 16 bases between them. In germline, CDR1 is SQVTM, CDR2 ANQGSEA. This CDR3 has 13 amino acids. CDR3 bases read: TGCAGCGCCCAGGGCCAGAGTGACGGGGAG. Translated: CSAQGQSDGE. The CDR3 as a whole reads CSAQGQSDGELFF.

On this clone: The read halts 3 residues ahead of the CDR3 end, with the missing end drawn from the germline J gene. The chain links TRBV23-1 to TRBJ2-3; perhaps TRBD1 as D (5 bases). TRBV23-1 belongs to the ORF category, with a function that is uncertain. The CDR3 is made up of 13 amino acids. The DNA read from the CDR3 is TGCGCCAGCAGCCGCCGACAGAAAGAGACG. This gives the protein CASSRRQKET. The full CDR3 protein is CASSRRQKETQYF.

In the case of this clone: The CDR3 is cut off 3 residues early in the read; its end comes from the germline J gene. This chain connects TRBV30 to TRBJ1-5, with a possible D match to TRBD1 (5 bases). The germline V gene encodes CDR1 GTSNPN and CDR2 SVGIG (reference sequence). This CDR3 region has 14 residues. Deletions cut 0 bases from V and 4 bases from J, with 10 bases between. The CDR3 spells CAWSVGAVNQPQHF. The sequenced CDR3 bases are TGTGCCTGGAGTGTTGGGGCAGTTAATCAGCCC.